The 2 T cell receptor beta chains presented below share a single source sample, sequenced in a study of blood T cell repertoires in COVID-19. The data were produced by immunoSEQ multiplex PCR, yet TCRdb's version contains in-frame clones alone and is incomplete. Here the sample spans under 250,000 clones, about 86% being singletons. Sequencing was performed on peripheral blood. Every receptor here comes from a woman in her 30s who had recovered from COVID-19.

The rearrangement links TRBV13 to TRBJ2-7; the D gene is possibly TRBD1 (6 bases). This CDR3 is built from 17 residues. Germline values: CDR1 PRHDT, CDR2 FYEKMQ (reference sequence). V lost 0 bases, J lost 1 base, and 16 bases lay in between. CDR3 sequence: CASSLGERWGQSYEQYF. CDR3 sequence (DNA): TGTGCCAGCAGCTTAGGGGAGAGGTGGGGACAATCCTACGAGCAGTACTTC.

The chain uses TRBV10-3 and TRBJ1-5, with D uncertain. Trimming removed 0 bases from V and 5 bases from J, with 17 bases in between. This CDR3 comprises 17 residues. Germline CDR1 and CDR2: ENHRY and SYGVKD. Here the CDR3 DNA reads TGTGCCATCAGTGAGTCGCGCGGGTTGGAGTGGGATCAGCCCCAGCATTTT. This encodes CAISESRGLEWDQPQHF.